These T cell receptor beta chains were read from a single sample in a study of T cell responses to AZD1222 COVID-19 vaccine. Sequencing was performed with immunoSEQ multiplex PCR; in TCRdb, only in-frame clones are kept and a portion is missing. The sample consists of 140,000 or so clones, 88% of them appearing once. The material sequenced was peripheral blood, taken 28 days after the second AZD1222 dose. Source of these receptors: an adult who received the AZD1222 COVID-19 vaccine. Each CDR3 is given with its conserved first and last residue. D genes are given only for firm matches. Size is stated for part of the rows, as once, few or many counts, or as a class when the clone is expanded.

len	v_gene	j_gene	d_gene	abundance	CDR3aa	CDR3nt
11	TRBV20-1	TRBJ2-1	TRBD2	NA	CSVAGGYEQFF	TGCAGTGTAGCGGGAGGGTATGAGCAGTTCTTC
14	TRBV18	TRBJ1-1	NA	NA	CASSPVGKGTEAFF	TGTGCCAGCTCCCCGGTAGGAAAGGGAACTGAAGCTTTCTTT
12	TRBV11-2	TRBJ2-1	NA	NA	CASSLATNEQFF	TGTGCCAGCAGCTTAGCGACGAATGAGCAGTTCTTC
13	TRBV7-2	TRBJ2-7	TRBD1	NA	CASGQGGAYEQYF	TGTGCCAGCGGACAGGGGGGGGCCTACGAGCAGTACTTC
15	TRBV9	TRBJ2-1	NA	NA	CASSPSSVTNNEQFF	TGTGCCAGCAGCCCCTCGAGCGTTACTAACAATGAGCAGTTCTTC
19	TRBV6-2/TRBV6-3	TRBJ1-2	TRBD1	few	CASSLGLALLTGVNSGYTF	TGTGCCAGCAGTCTAGGGTTGGCCCTCCTGACAGGGGTCAATAGTGGCTACACCTTC
14	TRBV4-1	TRBJ1-2	NA	NA	CASSQDWKSYGYTF	TGCGCCAGCAGCCAAGATTGGAAATCCTATGGCTACACCTTC
12	TRBV19	TRBJ2-7	NA	NA	CASSLTGYEQYF	TGTGCCAGTAGTCTGACGGGCTACGAGCAGTACTTC
15	TRBV7-3	TRBJ2-5	NA	NA	CASSPGGPIQETQYF	TGTGCCAGCAGCCCCGGGGGCCCGATCCAAGAGACCCAGTACTTC
16	TRBV24-1	TRBJ2-5	TRBD2	NA	CATSDPGLAEGETQYF	TGTGCCACCAGTGACCCTGGACTAGCGGAGGGAGAGACCCAGTACTTC
13	TRBV29-1	TRBJ1-1	NA	NA	CSAVQRMNTEAFF	TGCAGCGCCGTCCAACGAATGAACACTGAAGCTTTCTTT
15	TRBV7-2	TRBJ2-7	TRBD1	NA	CASSARDRGQHEQYF	TGTGCCAGCAGCGCCCGGGACAGGGGGCAGCACGAGCAGTACTTC
14	TRBV2	TRBJ2-5	NA	NA	CASSSRTEQETQYF	TGTGCCAGCAGTTCCCGGACAGAACAAGAGACCCAGTACTTC
16	TRBV7-3	TRBJ2-2	TRBD1	NA	CASSQNRDRGAGELFF	TGTGCCAGCAGCCAGAACCGGGACAGGGGTGCCGGGGAGCTGTTTTTT
11	TRBV30	TRBJ2-3	NA	NA	CAWSLQDTQYF	TGTGCCTGGAGTCTACAGGATACGCAGTATTTT
14	TRBV3-1/TRBV3-2	TRBJ1-4	NA	NA	CASSRAGWGEKLFF	TGTGCCAGCAGCCGGGCGGGGTGGGGTGAAAAACTGTTTTTT
13	TRBV7-9	TRBJ1-1	NA	NA	CASGRGMNTEAFF	TGTGCCAGCGGAAGGGGGATGAACACTGAAGCTTTCTTT
15	TRBV5-4	TRBJ1-3	TRBD1	few	CASSLGRGLGNTIYF	TGTGCCAGCAGCTTGGGCAGGGGGCTTGGAAACACCATATATTTT
14	TRBV5-1	TRBJ2-2	NA	NA	CASSPSGALGELFF	TGCGCCAGCAGCCCGTCGGGGGCCCTCGGGGAGCTGTTTTTT
12	TRBV3-1/TRBV3-2	TRBJ2-2	NA	NA	CASSQSLGELFF	TGTGCCAGCAGCCAATCGCTCGGGGAGCTGTTTTTT
16	TRBV2	TRBJ2-3	TRBD1	NA	CASSRERTGVADTQYF	TGTGCCAGCAGTAGAGAAAGGACAGGGGTGGCAGATACGCAGTATTTT
18	TRBV7-8	TRBJ1-5	NA	NA	CASSGRGPQGLSNQPQHF	TGTGCCAGCAGCGGTAGAGGTCCGCAGGGGCTAAGCAATCAGCCCCAGCATTTT
15	TRBV7-2	TRBJ2-1	TRBD2	NA	CASSLSGSSYNEQFF	TGTGCCAGCAGCTTAAGCGGGAGCTCCTACAATGAGCAGTTCTTC
16	TRBV7-9	TRBJ2-1	NA	NA	CASSLAAGRVGNEQFF	TGTGCCAGCAGCTTAGCGGCGGGGCGGGTCGGCAATGAGCAGTTCTTC
16	TRBV6-2/TRBV6-3	TRBJ1-3	NA	NA	CASSYGDRTRGNTIYF	TGTGCCAGCAGTTACGGAGACAGGACGCGAGGAAACACCATATATTTT